Listed below are T cell receptor beta chains from one sample, sequenced in a study of siplizumab effects on memory and regulatory T cells. Generated by immunoSEQ multiplex PCR, the TCRdb table keeps only in-frame clones and is missing some. The sample has some 100,000 clones, roughly 93% seen once. The source material was CD8+ T cells sorted from blood. Every receptor here comes from a human donor in good health. Both conserved end residues are part of each CDR3. D genes are given only for firm matches. Expanded clones are given a class, and other clones once, few, many or no size at all.

-	TRBV27	-	TRBJ2-3	CASTDIETDTQYF	TGTGCCAGCACTGATATAGAGACAGATACGCAGTATTTT
once	TRBV5-6	-	TRBJ2-1	CASSLLYNEQFF	TGTGCCAGCAGCTTATTGTACAATGAGCAGTTCTTC
once	TRBV7-9	TRBD1	TRBJ1-1	CASSLLSGGDTEAFF	TGTGCCAGCAGCTTACTGTCAGGGGGTGACACTGAAGCTTTCTTT
-	TRBV2	TRBD2	TRBJ2-3	CASSGLGSTDTQYF	TGTGCCAGCAGCGGACTAGGTAGCACAGATACGCAGTATTTT
-	TRBV6-1	-	TRBJ2-7	CAGSYREPYEQYF	TGTGCCGGTTCTTACAGGGAGCCCTACGAGCAGTACTTC
few	TRBV4-1	TRBD2	TRBJ2-7	CASSQDWASGINEQYF	TGCGCCAGCAGCCAAGATTGGGCTAGCGGGATCAACGAGCAGTACTTC
-	TRBV11-2	TRBD1	TRBJ1-3	CASSLDRDAGNTIYF	TGTGCCAGCAGCCTTGACAGGGACGCTGGAAACACCATATATTTT
-	TRBV30	-	TRBJ1-5	CAWSRGPSNQPQHF	TGTGCCTGGAGTCGGGGGCCCAGCAATCAGCCCCAGCATTTT
-	TRBV6-5	-	TRBJ1-3	CASSYEEIGNTIYF	TGTGCCAGCAGTTACGAGGAGATTGGAAACACCATATATTTT
-	TRBV4-1	-	TRBJ2-7	CASSTLDSLNEQYF	TGCGCCAGCAGCACCCTAGACAGTCTCAACGAGCAGTACTTC
once	TRBV7-8	TRBD1	TRBJ2-6	CASSLETGAYSGANVLTF	TGTGCCAGCAGCTTGGAGACAGGGGCCTACTCTGGGGCCAACGTCCTGACTTTC
-	TRBV19	-	TRBJ2-3	CASSILPGKDTQYF	TGTGCCAGTAGTATCCTTCCGGGAAAAGATACGCAGTATTTT
-	TRBV6-6	-	TRBJ2-5	CASSSDGGETQYF	TGTGCCAGCAGTTCCGACGGAGGGGAGACCCAGTACTTC
-	TRBV5-1	-	TRBJ2-1	CASSLALSISYNEQFF	TGCGCCAGCAGCTTGGCACTTTCGATCTCCTACAATGAGCAGTTCTTC
-	TRBV6-1	-	TRBJ1-1	CASNPTQGNTEAFF	TGTGCCAGCAATCCAACGCAGGGGAACACTGAAGCTTTCTTT
-	TRBV6-6	-	TRBJ2-5	CASSYPLDLRETQYF	TGTGCCAGCAGTTACCCCCTTGATCTCCGGGAGACCCAGTACTTC
-	TRBV5-6	-	TRBJ2-5	CASSWEETQYF	TGTGCCAGCAGCTGGGAGGAGACCCAGTACTTC
-	TRBV2	-	TRBJ2-7	CASTGVGAYEQYF	TGTGCCAGCACTGGAGTGGGGGCCTACGAGCAGTACTTC
-	TRBV7-9	TRBD2	TRBJ2-7	CASSPGLASYEQYF	TGTGCCAGCAGCCCGGGACTAGCTTCCTACGAGCAGTACTTC
-	TRBV11-1	TRBD2	TRBJ2-7	CASSLDSGLAGYEQYF	TGTGCCAGCAGCTTAGATTCCGGACTAGCAGGGTACGAGCAGTACTTC
-	TRBV7-9	-	TRBJ2-3	CASSLEGGSTDTQYF	TGTGCCAGCAGCTTAGAGGGGGGTAGCACAGATACGCAGTATTTT
-	TRBV29-1	-	TRBJ2-3	CSVERGRADTQYF	TGCAGCGTTGAAAGGGGTAGAGCAGATACGCAGTATTTT
few	TRBV28	-	TRBJ1-5	CASSSRVSNQPQHF	TGTGCCAGCAGTTCGAGGGTTAGCAATCAGCCCCAGCATTTT
-	TRBV27	TRBD1	TRBJ2-5	CASRNQGALRRETQYF	TGTGCCAGCCGTAATCAGGGGGCTCTCCGGCGGGAGACCCAGTACTTC
once	TRBV5-6	-	TRBJ2-3	CASSWDRTDTQYF	TGTGCCAGCAGCTGGGACCGAACAGATACGCAGTATTTT
-	TRBV27	-	TRBJ2-1	CASSPQVTAGDNEQFF	TGTGCCAGCAGTCCCCAAGTCACCGCGGGTGACAATGAGCAGTTCTTC
once	TRBV2	-	TRBJ1-2	CASRMGAIHYGYTF	TGTGCCAGCCGAATGGGGGCAATTCACTATGGCTACACCTTC
-	TRBV4-1	-	TRBJ1-3	CASSQDPGGPGNTIYF	TGCGCCAGCAGCCAAGATCCGGGGGGCCCTGGAAACACCATATATTTT
-	TRBV2	-	TRBJ2-7	CASRDGYEQYF	TGTGCCAGCCGGGACGGCTACGAGCAGTACTTC
-	TRBV7-8	-	TRBJ2-7	CASSRGLGDEQYF	TGTGCCAGCAGCCGCGGGTTGGGAGACGAGCAGTACTTC
-	TRBV6-5	TRBD1	TRBJ2-7	CASSSGQGYEQYF	TGTGCCAGCAGTTCGGGACAGGGTTACGAGCAGTACTTC
-	TRBV19	-	TRBJ2-2	CASSIVRTGELFF	TGTGCCAGTAGTATAGTGAGAACCGGGGAGCTGTTTTTT
-	TRBV11-3	-	TRBJ2-7	CASSARDTLYEQYF	TGTGCCAGCAGCGCCAGGGACACCCTTTACGAGCAGTACTTC
-	TRBV13	TRBD2	TRBJ2-4	CASNLRSGRVGAKNIQYF	TGTGCCAGCAATCTCAGGAGCGGGAGGGTCGGTGCCAAAAACATTCAGTACTTC
once	TRBV15	-	TRBJ1-5	CATSRARGNQPQHF	TGTGCCACCAGCAGAGCCAGGGGAAATCAGCCCCAGCATTTT
-	TRBV6-1	TRBD1	TRBJ1-3	CASSEGTGGNTIYF	TGTGCCAGCAGTGAAGGGACAGGGGGAAACACCATATATTTT
-	TRBV27	-	TRBJ1-5	CASSLRGAGSNQPQHF	TGTGCCAGCAGTTTGCGGGGGGCGGGTTCAAATCAGCCCCAGCATTTT
-	TRBV10-2	TRBD1	TRBJ1-5	CASRARQGGQPQHF	TGCGCCAGCAGAGCCCGACAGGGGGGCCAGCCCCAGCATTTT
-	TRBV11-3	-	TRBJ2-5	CASSTPTRTAQETQYF	TGTGCCAGCAGCACCCCAACCCGGACAGCCCAAGAGACCCAGTACTTC
few	TRBV19	-	TRBJ1-1	CASNAGTLNTEAFF	TGTGCCAGTAACGCCGGGACATTGAACACTGAAGCTTTCTTT
-	TRBV11-3	-	TRBJ2-7	CASNIRGRQGYEQYF	TGTGCCAGCAACATTCGAGGGCGTCAAGGATACGAGCAGTACTTC